This T cell receptor (beta chain) is drawn from a study of CD8 T cells in ankylosing spondylitis. Study outcomes and limitations: Eight or nine highly homologous variants formed a TCR beta motif that appeared characteristic of ankylosing spondylitis blood. Matched ankylosing spondylitis synovial fluid reportedly showed significant enrichment of disease-linked clones.

Germline CDR1 reads MNHEY; CDR2 reads SMNVEV (reference sequence). The CDR3 has 12 amino acids. A remark on this clonotype: Its cognate antigen is unknown. A much larger clone lies a single base off, so this may be a read error.

A quantitative 5'-RACE method, one with molecular barcodes, was used to make TCR beta libraries. MiXCR was run by TCRdb on the 5' RACE reads, yielding one entry per CDR3 protein. The data show 150,000 to 200,000 distinct CDR3 sequences, with around 13% seen just once and 11% held by the top ten. This sequence was found in a female donor with ankylosing spondylitis or in good health (not recorded which). V is TRBV27 and J is TRBJ1-1; the D gene is possibly TRBD1 (5 bases). Material: blood, either unsorted or a sorted T cell fraction (not recorded which). Here the CDR3 DNA reads TGTGACAGCAGTCGGGACTTTTCCGAAGCTTTCTTT. Protein product: CDSSRDFSEAFF.